The sequence of this TCR beta chain was determined in a study of cytotoxic CD8 clonotypes in ibrutinib-treated CLL (dated by TCRdb to about 2021). Concerning the study at large: The cohort had 11 relapsed/refractory and around 14 treatment-naive patients; around 17 were IGHV unmutated. The response samples were drawn at a median of roughly twelve months into treatment, with a range of about 6 to 36 months. Of the roughly 86 participants in the trial, about two dozen had longitudinal samples available. Partial responses were observed in some 24 patients and complete responses in 2; after a median follow-up of around 68 months, remission was maintained in approximately 14 patients and progression was observed in roughly twelve. An average of 255,043 productive templates and 94,082 productive rearrangements was obtained per sample. Cryopreserved peripheral blood mononuclear cells were collected before treatment, at response, and at either disease progression or sustained remission. Patients were still on ibrutinib when every remission and progressive disease sample was collected.

This specimen's time point label, per the study, means: around 25 months on ibrutinib. For TCR beta library preparation, 1.5 to 2.5 micrograms of genomic DNA were extracted from the cryopreserved PBMCs. Longitudinal blood samples from CLL patients on ibrutinib monotherapy underwent high-throughput TCR beta sequencing. Patients were enrolled in a phase 2 open-label single-center ibrutinib monotherapy trial. CDR1 and CDR2 are read off the germline V gene (reference sequence) as GTSNPN and SVGIG. Spanning cysteine to phenylalanine, the CDR3 consists of 16 amino acids. Only the CDR3 DNA stays, 48 bases, in frame from base 1. After removal of 1 base from V and 6 bases from J, the junction retains 11 bases not matched to a gene. This clone was observed a few times. Its antigen remains unidentified. Qualities for individual bases were not recorded, and no much larger clone is one base off. The paper as a whole reports these results and caveats: Clonality increased at ibrutinib response, stayed stable in sustained remission, and fell back toward baseline at progression. Sampling times were not matched between sustained-remission and progressing patients, and lymph node repertoires were not studied. At baseline, clonality was higher than in age-matched healthy donors and showed a strong correlation with circulating CD8+ T-cell counts. Public clonotypes were rare and either contracted or stayed stable during treatment, and the rise in clonality at ibrutinib response reflected the expansion of private clonotypes.

The goal of deep resolution MiSeq sequencing was a depth between 1 in 1 million and 1 in 200,000 T cells, and coverage averaged 10x per clonotype. The immunoSEQ hsTCRB Kit was used to generate the TCR beta libraries. The study's own analysis went as follows. The data were analyzed with ImmunoSEQ Analyzer and ImmunoSEQ Data Assistant, and V, D and J gene assignments followed IMGT definitions. Clonality, which ranges from 0 to 1, was calculated by subtracting the normalized Shannon entropy of productive rearrangement frequencies from one. Public clonotype analysis was restricted to overrepresented clonotypes comprising at least 0.05% of each patient's repertoire. Repertoires from about a dozen age-matched healthy donors in immuneACCESS were used as clonality controls. The clones in this table, taken by TCRdb from immuneACCESS, are in-frame only. Not every clone is retained; where verified, under half of the shortfall comes from an unresolved V gene, and the cause of the rest is unknown. That table gives V, J and clone size, and the DNA gave D and trimming. In this sample the table shows roughly 250,000 clones, roughly 74% of which occur a single time. Roughly 15% of the sample is in the top ten clones.

The rearrangement combines TRBV30 with TRBJ2-7; 11 central bases correspond to TRBD2. The source is a human donor with chronic lymphocytic leukemia. The source material was PBMCs, sampled after 24 months of ibrutinib treatment. The nucleotides read TGTGCCTGGAGTGAGAGAACTAGCGGGAGAGAAGGCGAGCAGTACTTC. It translates to CAWSERTSGREGEQYF.